These T cell receptor beta chains were read from a single sample in a study of STAT3 mutations in large granular lymphocyte leukemia. Clones were read by immunoSEQ multiplex PCR, and TCRdb kept only the in-frame ones, dropping some. The table includes around 2,300 clones, 60% to 70% detected once. Sequencing used peripheral blood mononuclear cells. All receptors derive from a woman aged 45-60 years with T-cell large granular lymphocyte leukemia. Some clones in this sample may be carry-over from other donors' samples. Each CDR3 is given with its conserved first and last residue. The D gene is left open where the match is weak. For some rows the clone size is stated as once, few or many, or as a class when expanded; others skip it.

CDR3aa	CDR3nt	d_gene	len	v_gene	j_gene	abundance
CASSWDSNQPQHF	TGCGCCAGCAGCTGGGACAGCAATCAGCCCCAGCATTTT	NA	13	TRBV5-1	TRBJ1-5	few
CASSQPWGYTEAFF	TGTGCCAGCAGCCAGCCCTGGGGATACACTGAAGCTTTCTTT	NA	14	TRBV7-9	TRBJ1-1	NA
CASSPNSGYTF	TGTGCCAGCTCACCGAATTCAGGCTACACCTTC	NA	11	TRBV18	TRBJ1-2	NA
CASSFRQAGDEQYF	TGTGCCAGCAGTTTCCGACAGGCCGGGGACGAGCAGTACTTC	NA	14	TRBV6-5	TRBJ2-7	NA
CASSPPTTEAFF	TGTGCCAGCAGCCCCCCGACCACTGAAGCTTTCTTT	NA	12	TRBV7-9	TRBJ1-1	NA
CASSYNGGVPSYEQYF	TGTGCCAGCAGTTACAACGGGGGCGTACCCTCCTACGAGCAGTACTTC	NA	16	TRBV5-4	TRBJ2-7	NA
CASSLAGSSYEQYF	TGCGCCAGCAGCTTGGCAGGGAGCTCCTACGAGCAGTACTTC	NA	14	TRBV5-1	TRBJ2-7	NA
CASSPRQGDNEQFF	TGTGCCAGCTCACCGCGACAGGGTGACAATGAGCAGTTCTTC	TRBD1	14	TRBV18	TRBJ2-1	NA
CASGFGFASNF	TGTGCTAGTGGTTTTGGGTTCGCTTCAAACTTC	NA	11	TRBV12-5	TRBJ2-5	NA
CASSSDRDSEQYF	TGTGCCAGCAGCTCCGACAGGGATTCGGAGCAGTACTTC	TRBD1	13	TRBV27	TRBJ2-7	NA
CASSFDLLSWSTTTEAFF	TGCGCCAGCAGCTTTGATTTACTCTCGTGGTCAACGACGACTGAAGCTTTCTTT	NA	18	TRBV5-1	TRBJ1-1	NA
CASSPEGHEQYF	TGCGCCAGCAGCCCGGAGGGACACGAGCAGTACTTC	NA	12	TRBV5-1	TRBJ2-7	NA
CASSLPGLAPTDTQYF	TGCGCCAGCAGCTTACCGGGACTAGCCCCCACAGATACGCAGTATTTT	TRBD2	16	TRBV5-1	TRBJ2-3	NA
CASSSETGSLYGYTF	TGTGCCAGCAGCTCTGAGACAGGGAGCCTCTATGGCTACACCTTC	TRBD1	15	TRBV7-9	TRBJ1-2	few
CATSSQDFYTF	TGTGCCACCAGCTCCCAGGACTTCTACACCTTC	NA	11	TRBV15	TRBJ1-2	NA
CASSGTGEAFF	TGCGCCAGCAGTGGAACAGGTGAAGCTTTCTTT	NA	11	TRBV10-2	TRBJ1-1	few
CAWGPGGGDTQYF	TGTGCCTGGGGACCTGGGGGCGGGGATACGCAGTATTTT	NA	13	TRBV30	TRBJ2-3	NA
CAQGGDTEAFF	TGTGCCCAGGGGGGGGACACTGAAGCTTTCTTT	TRBD1	11	TRBV6-7	TRBJ1-1	few
CASSTRQGFEQYF	TGTGCCAGCAGCACCCGACAGGGGTTCGAGCAGTACTTC	TRBD1	13	TRBV7-9	TRBJ2-7	NA
CAWSRISEAFF	TGTGCCTGGAGTAGGATCTCTGAAGCTTTCTTT	NA	11	TRBV30	TRBJ1-1	NA
CASSLADRETQYF	TGTGCCAGCAGCTTAGCCGACAGGGAGACCCAGTACTTC	NA	13	TRBV7-9	TRBJ2-5	NA
CASTKGTGLGREQYF	TGTGCCAGCACCAAAGGGACGGGACTAGGAAGGGAGCAGTACTTC	TRBD2	15	TRBV6-5	TRBJ2-7	NA
CASSLGGAINQPQHF	TGTGCCAGCAGCCTAGGGGGGGCGATCAATCAGCCCCAGCATTTT	NA	15	TRBV6-5	TRBJ1-5	once
CASEQGPPSYEQYF	TGTGCCAGCGAACAGGGACCACCTTCCTACGAGCAGTACTTC	NA	14	TRBV27	TRBJ2-7	NA
CASSLGTPYGYTF	TGTGCCAGCAGCCTCGGGACACCCTATGGCTACACCTTC	NA	13	TRBV7-9	TRBJ1-2	NA
CASSLDGQGGVGQPQHF	TGCGCCAGCAGCTTGGACGGACAGGGTGGGGTAGGCCAGCCCCAGCATTTT	TRBD1	17	TRBV5-1	TRBJ1-5	NA
CASSVSPAGYNEQFF	TGTGCCAGCAGCGTCTCGCCAGCGGGTTACAATGAGCAGTTCTTC	NA	15	TRBV9	TRBJ2-1	NA
CASSPDRVTDTQYF	TGTGCCAGCTCACCCGACAGGGTAACAGATACGCAGTATTTT	TRBD1	14	TRBV18	TRBJ2-3	once
CASSEGSGEAFF	TGTGCCAGCAGTGAGGGCTCCGGTGAAGCTTTCTTT	NA	12	TRBV25-1	TRBJ1-1	few
CASSLESSSGGRYGYTF	TGTGCCAGCAGCTTAGAGTCTTCGTCAGGGGGTCGGTATGGCTACACCTTC	TRBD1	17	TRBV7-9	TRBJ1-2	NA
CASSFGTGQGSYEQYF	TGCGCCAGCAGCTTCGGTACGGGACAGGGCTCCTACGAGCAGTACTTC	TRBD1	16	TRBV5-1	TRBJ2-7	NA
CASSLDRGVDTQYF	TGTGCCAGCAGCCTGGACAGGGGGGTTGATACGCAGTATTTT	TRBD1	14	TRBV5-8	TRBJ2-3	NA
CASSPGTNYGYTF	TGTGCCAGCAGCCCCGGGACCAACTATGGCTACACCTTC	NA	13	TRBV6-5	TRBJ1-2	few
CASSSGANYGYTF	TGTGCCAGCAGCTCGGGGGCTAACTATGGCTACACCTTC	NA	13	TRBV7-9	TRBJ1-2	NA
CASGTGREKLFF	TGTGCCAGTGGGACAGGGAGAGAAAAACTGTTTTTT	TRBD1	12	TRBV18	TRBJ1-4	NA
CASSTGQGTDTQYF	TGTGCCAGCAGCACGGGACAGGGCACAGATACGCAGTATTTT	TRBD1	14	TRBV6-6	TRBJ2-3	NA
CAWSDAGPGPQHF	TGTGCCTGGAGTGACGCTGGGCCAGGGCCCCAGCATTTT	NA	13	TRBV30	TRBJ1-5	few
CASSPGLAFTYEQYF	TGTGCCAGCAGTCCGGGACTAGCGTTCACCTACGAGCAGTACTTC	TRBD2	15	TRBV6-5	TRBJ2-7	NA
CASSLPGQGFQETQYF	TGTGCCAGCAGCTTACCGGGACAGGGGTTCCAAGAGACCCAGTACTTC	TRBD1	16	TRBV13	TRBJ2-5	NA
CASSPGSGSYNEQFF	TGTGCCAGCAGCCCCGGCTCGGGCTCCTACAATGAGCAGTTCTTC	NA	15	TRBV7-2	TRBJ2-1	medium-sized
CASSLPRTGGRGTEAFF	TGCGCCAGCAGCTTGCCGAGGACAGGGGGCCGGGGCACTGAAGCTTTCTTT	TRBD1	17	TRBV5-1	TRBJ1-1	NA
CASSQIGTGAYNEQFF	TGTGCCAGCAGCCAGATCGGGACAGGGGCCTACAATGAGCAGTTCTTC	TRBD1	16	TRBV14	TRBJ2-1	NA
CASSQDGVRQNEQYF	TGCGCCAGCAGCCAAGATGGAGTCAGACAGAACGAGCAGTACTTC	NA	15	TRBV4-3	TRBJ2-7	NA
CASSPQGEAFF	TGTGCCAGCTCACCTCAGGGTGAAGCTTTCTTT	NA	11	TRBV18	TRBJ1-1	medium-sized
CASRQGEGPQHF	TGTGCCAGCAGACAGGGGGAAGGACCCCAGCATTTT	TRBD1	12	TRBV6-6	TRBJ1-5	NA
CASSWTSGDPHSYEQYF	TGTGCCAGCAGCTGGACTAGCGGGGATCCGCACTCCTACGAGCAGTACTTC	TRBD2	17	TRBV13	TRBJ2-7	NA
CASSWDGGPTNEKLFF	TGTGCCAGCAGCTGGGATGGGGGGCCAACTAATGAAAAACTGTTTTTT	NA	16	TRBV5-6	TRBJ1-4	NA
CASSVTGQGVYNEQFF	TGTGCCAGCAGCGTAACCGGACAGGGCGTCTACAATGAGCAGTTCTTC	TRBD1	16	TRBV7-9	TRBJ2-1	few
CASSLAGSWAYEQYF	TGTGCCAGCAGCTTAGCGGGGAGTTGGGCGTACGAGCAGTACTTC	NA	15	TRBV7-9	TRBJ2-7	once